This T cell receptor (beta chain) derives from a study of control samples from healthy donors and cancer patients. The assay was immunoSEQ multiplex PCR, and TCRdb's table has in-frame clones only and misses some. The data hold around 53,000 clones, with 86% observed a single time. V trimming: 8 bases; J trimming: 2 bases; junction bases outside the gene matches: 10. CDR1 MNHEY and CDR2 SMNVEV come from the germline V gene (reference sequence). The CDR3 runs 16 residues. The chain recombines TRBV27 with TRBJ1-2; 11 bases align to TRBD1. The specimen sequenced was PBMCs. The sequence was obtained from a woman aged 45-59 years with lung cancer. The DNA for the CDR3 is TGTGCCAGCGCCAGCCTGGACAGGGGGCTAAACTATGGCTACACCTTC. Translation: CASASLDRGLNYGYTF.